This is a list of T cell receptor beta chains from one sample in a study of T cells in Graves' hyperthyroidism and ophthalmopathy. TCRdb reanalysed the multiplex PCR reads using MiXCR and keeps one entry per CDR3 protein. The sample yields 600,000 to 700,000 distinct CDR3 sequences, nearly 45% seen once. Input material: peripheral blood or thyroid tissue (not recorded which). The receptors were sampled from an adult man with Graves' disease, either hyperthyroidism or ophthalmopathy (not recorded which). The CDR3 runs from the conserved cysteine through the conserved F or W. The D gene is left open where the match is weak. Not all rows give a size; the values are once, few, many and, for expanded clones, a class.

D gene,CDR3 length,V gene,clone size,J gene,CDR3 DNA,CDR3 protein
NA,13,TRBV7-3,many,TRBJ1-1,TGTGCCAGCAGTGCGTCTATGAACACTGAAGCTTTCTTT,CASSASMNTEAFF
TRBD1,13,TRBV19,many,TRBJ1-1,TGTGCCAGTAGTAGGGACAGGGAGTCCCAAGCTTTCTTT,CASSRDRESQAFF
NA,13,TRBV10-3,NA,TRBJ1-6,TGTGCCATCCGGCAGGGCCGAATTTCACCCCTCCACTTT,CAIRQGRISPLHF
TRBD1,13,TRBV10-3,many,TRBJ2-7,TGTGCCATCCGGGACAGGAGCTCCTACGAGCAGTACTTC,CAIRDRSSYEQYF
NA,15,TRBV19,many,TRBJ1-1,TGTGCCAGTAGCAGGCTTGAGGATATGAACACTGAAGCTTTCTTT,CASSRLEDMNTEAFF
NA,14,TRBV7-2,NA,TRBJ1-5,TGTGCCAGCAGCCTGACGGGGCAGGCAAAGCCCCAGCATTTT,CASSLTGQAKPQHF
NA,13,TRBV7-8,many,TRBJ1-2,TGTGCCAGCAGCTTAGCGGGGCACAAGGGCTACACCTTC,CASSLAGHKGYTF
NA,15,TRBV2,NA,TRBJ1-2,TGTGCCAGCAGCGTACGGGGGATCAGCAACTATGGCTACACCTTC,CASSVRGISNYGYTF
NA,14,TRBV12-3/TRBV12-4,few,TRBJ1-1,TGTGCCAGCAGTGACTCAGGGGTCTGGACTGAAGCTTTCTTT,CASSDSGVWTEAFF
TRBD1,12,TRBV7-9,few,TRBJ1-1,TGTGCCAGCAGCTTTGGGACAGAAGAAGCTTTCTTT,CASSFGTEEAFF
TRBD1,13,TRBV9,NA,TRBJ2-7,TGTGCCAGCTCAACCGGGACAGGGGGCGAGCAGTACTTC,CASSTGTGGEQYF
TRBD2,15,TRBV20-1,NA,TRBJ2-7,TGCAGTGCTAGTAGAGTTCTCGCGGGGGGGCACGAGCAGTACTTC,CSASRVLAGGHEQYF
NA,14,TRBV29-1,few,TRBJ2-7,TGCAGCGTTGTGTTCTCAAACCGGGGGTACGAGCAGTACTTC,CSVVFSNRGYEQYF
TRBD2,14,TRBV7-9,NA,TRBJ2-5,TGTGCCAGCAGCCCGGCTAGCGGGCAAGAGACCCAGTACTTC,CASSPASGQETQYF